The 28 T cell receptor beta chains given below trace back to one sample, sequenced in a study of monozygotic twins with inflammatory bowel disease. TCRdb re-called the 5' RACE reads and catalogs CDR3 proteins one per entry, DNA excluded. The listing records around 380,000 distinct CDR3 sequences. Sequencing input: blood. These TCRs come from a human donor with ulcerative colitis or Crohn's disease, or a healthy co-twin of an affected twin (not recorded which).

The V gene is TRBV7-2, the J gene TRBJ2-7; TCRdb's D gene call, TRBD2, goes unchecked for lack of DNA. Germline CDR1 SGHTA, CDR2 FQGNSA. The CDR3 contains 16 residues. The CDR3: CASSFRSPGRLGEQYF.

The rearrangement joins TRBV20-1 to TRBJ2-7; TCRdb outputs TRBD2, but without DNA this stays unchecked. The CDR3 spans 17 residues. The germline CDR1 and CDR2 sequences are DFQATT and SNEGSKA (reference sequence). The CDR3 sequence: CSATPGLAGGGSYEQYF.

The chain is built from TRBV11-3 and TRBJ2-4; checking the TCRdb D call of TRBD1 is not possible without DNA. This CDR3 is 16 amino acids long. Germline-derived CDR1 and CDR2 are SGHNT and YENEEA. CDR3 in amino acids: CASAATGARFLDIQYF.

V is TRBV27 and J is TRBJ1-4; there is no DNA to check the TCRdb D call of TRBD1. This CDR3 contains 14 residues. The V gene's germline CDR1 is MNHEY and CDR2 SMNVEV (reference sequence). CDR3 protein: CASAQGRGDEKLFF.

The chain is built from TRBV7-6 and TRBJ2-7; the TCRdb call, TRBD2, lacks DNA for checking. The CDR3 sequence is 14 residues long. Germline CDR1 is SGHVS and CDR2 is FNYEAQ. The CDR3 here is CASSLGAGGREQYF. The whole variable domain, remainder taken from reference TRBV7-6 and TRBJ2-7, is GAGVSQSPRYKVTKRGQDVALRCDPISGHVSLYWYRQALGQGPEFLTYFNYEAQQDKSGLPNDRFSAERPEGSISTLTIQRTEQRDSAMYRCASSLGAGGREQYFGPGTRLTVT.

V and J are TRBV19 and TRBJ2-4. The germline CDR1 and CDR2 sequences are LNHDA and SQIVND (reference sequence). This CDR3 is 16 amino acids long. Here the CDR3 reads CASSIGLNLAKNMQYF.

The gene calls are TRBV20-1 and TRBJ1-6; TCRdb proposes TRBD1, but this gene call is untestable without DNA. The germline V gene encodes CDR1 DFQATT and CDR2 SNEGSKA (reference sequence). There are 14 residues in the CDR3. CDR3 sequence reads: CSASWGQGASPLHF.

This chain links TRBV29-1 with TRBJ1-2; the D call from TCRdb, TRBD1, cannot be confirmed without DNA. This CDR3 spans 14 amino acids. Germline V gene data show CDR1 as SQVTM and CDR2 as ANQGSEA. The CDR3 here is CSVGDRGRNYGYTF.

The rearrangement links TRBV7-3 to TRBJ2-2; TCRdb lists TRBD2, though no DNA is available to test this call. Germline-derived CDR1 and CDR2 are SGHTA and FQGTGA. The CDR3 has 14 amino acids. CDR3 amino acids: CASSLLRESQELFF. Filled out from reference TRBV7-3 and TRBJ2-2, the complete variable domain reads GAGVSQTPSNKVTEKGKYVELRCDPISGHTALYWYRQSLGQGPEFLIYFQGTGAADDSGLPNDRFFAVRPEGSVSTLKIQRTERGDSAVYLCASSLLRESQELFFGEGSRLTVL.

The chain employs TRBV7-2 and TRBJ2-3; the D call of TRBD2 rests on TCRdb alone, since no DNA is present to check it. The CDR3 is 15 amino acids. Per the germline V gene, CDR1 is SGHTA and CDR2 is FQGNSA. CDR3 loop: CASSLEGWRADTQYF. Filled out from reference TRBV7-2 and TRBJ2-3, the complete variable domain reads GAGVSQSPSNKVTEKGKDVELRCDPISGHTALYWYRQSLGQGLEFLIYFQGNSAPDKSGLPSDRFSAERTGGSVSTLTIQRTQQEDSAVYLCASSLEGWRADTQYFGPGTRLTVL.

The V call is TRBV20-1, the J call TRBJ2-3; as DNA is missing, the TRBD2 call by TCRdb cannot be tested. This CDR3 spans 14 amino acids. The germline gives CDR1 DFQATT, CDR2 SNEGSKA (reference sequence). Here the CDR3 reads CSATPGLGTDTQYF.

The chain combines TRBV4-3 with TRBJ2-3; TCRdb designates TRBD1, a call that cannot be tested without DNA. The CDR3 is 18 amino acids. Germline values: CDR1 LGHNA, CDR2 YSLEER. This CDR3 reads CASSQRPSTGVRGDTQYF.

The chain carries TRBV5-1 and TRBJ2-1; TCRdb proposes TRBD2, but this gene call is untestable without DNA. There are 15 residues in the CDR3. CDR1 and CDR2 (germline): SGHRS, YFSETQ. CDR3 sequence: CASSSSGGDYNEQFF.

The chain recombines TRBV4-3 with TRBJ2-7; without DNA, the TCRdb call of TRBD1 cannot be checked. Germline lookup yields CDR1 LGHNA and CDR2 YSLEER. There are 16 residues in the CDR3. This chain's CDR3 is CASSRDAGGRTYEQYF.

This chain joins TRBV21-1 and TRBJ1-1; the TRBD1 assignment by TCRdb is unverifiable without DNA. TRBV21-1 is assigned pseudogene status. The CDR3 is 15 residues long. CDR3: CASSKARGRNTEAFF.

The chain is built from TRBV11-2 and TRBJ2-5. The CDR3 has 15 residues. Germline V CDR1 and CDR2: SGHAT, FQNNGV. CDR3 amino acids: CASSLDPGEQETQYF.

This chain links TRBV12-3 or TRBV12-4 with TRBJ2-2; TCRdb selects TRBD1, and the lack of DNA leaves this call unchecked. The CDR3 is made up of 17 amino acids. The CDR3 loop is CATAGGQGGSNTGELFF.

The V and J genes are TRBV7-9 and TRBJ2-2; the TCRdb D gene call, TRBD1, has no DNA to confirm it. Germline V lookup: CDR1 SEHNR, CDR2 FQNEAQ (reference sequence). The CDR3 is made up of 16 amino acids. CDR3 sequence reads: CASSPGVLTNTGELFF.

The V gene is TRBV6-5, the J gene TRBJ1-4; TCRdb returns TRBD1, unconfirmable since there is no DNA. The CDR3 has 16 residues. Germline V CDR1 and CDR2: MNHEY, SVGAGI. The CDR3 spells CASSYQRTGEGEKLFF.

The chain is built from TRBV5-1 and TRBJ2-7; TCRdb reports TRBD1, a call that lacks DNA to check it against. This CDR3 comprises 13 residues. Germline V gives CDR1 SGHRS, CDR2 YFSETQ. Here the CDR3 reads CASSLGTDYEQYF.

The chain is built from TRBV5-1 and TRBJ2-3; TCRdb names TRBD2, which stays unverified in the absence of DNA. The CDR3 length is 21 residues. Germline V gene lookup returns CDR1 SGHRS and CDR2 YFSETQ. The CDR3 is CASSLRPQAARLAGITDTQYF.

The rearrangement uses TRBV20-1 and TRBJ1-6; TCRdb proposes TRBD1, but this gene call is untestable without DNA. CDR3 length: 15 amino acids. Germline V CDR1 and CDR2: DFQATT, SNEGSKA (reference sequence). The chain's CDR3 is CSASFSRQYNSPLHF.

This sequence joins TRBV27 and TRBJ1-2; TCRdb designates TRBD1, a call that cannot be tested without DNA. This CDR3 contains 15 residues. In germline, CDR1 is MNHEY, CDR2 SMNVEV (reference sequence). This CDR3 reads CASRKSRTGDYGYTF.

V gene TRBV15 combines with J gene TRBJ2-5; absent DNA, TCRdb's TRBD1 call cannot be checked. The CDR3 contains 15 residues. The germline V gene has CDR1 LNHNV and CDR2 YYDKDF (reference sequence). The CDR3 spells CATSRDWGGQETQYF.

The CDR3 loop reads CASSGGRWGRAFF. V is TRBV5-6 and J is TRBJ1-1; TCRdb's assignment of TRBD1 cannot be checked, as there is no DNA. The CDR3 is made up of 13 amino acids. The germline V gene encodes CDR1 SGHDT and CDR2 YYEEEE.

The V call is TRBV7-9, the J call TRBJ1-2; without DNA, the TCRdb call of TRBD1 cannot be checked. The CDR3 has 16 amino acids. The V gene's germline CDR1 is SEHNR and CDR2 FQNEAQ (reference sequence). The CDR3 spells CASSSLSLGHLGGYTF.

The chain links TRBV6-2 or TRBV6-3 to TRBJ2-1; the TCRdb call, TRBD1, lacks DNA for checking. The germline gives CDR1 MNHEY, CDR2 SVGEGT. The CDR3 runs 15 residues. The CDR3 region is CASSLRESSYNEQFF.

V usage is TRBV7-9 and J usage is TRBJ2-3. CDR3 length equals 13 residues. In germline, CDR1 is SEHNR, CDR2 FQNEAQ (reference sequence). The CDR3: CASSLSQTDTQYF. The variable domain in full, with the rest retrieved from reference TRBV7-9 and TRBJ2-3, is DTGVSQNPRHKITKRGQNVTFRCDPISEHNRLYWYRQTLGQGPEFLTYFQNEAQLEKSRLLSDRFSAERPKGSFSTLEIQRTEQGDSAMYLCASSLSQTDTQYFGPGTRLTVL.